A single sample gave rise to the 4 T cell receptor beta chains below, sequenced in a study. TCRdb processed the 5' RACE reads anew with MiXCR; each CDR3 protein has one entry. The repertoire has about 7,000 distinct CDR3 sequences, 50% of them found once; the top ten carry about 3%. The sequenced material came from naive CD4+ T cells sorted from a lymph node. The sample's subset: naive CD4+ T cells, CD4+CD45RA+CD25-. The receptors originated from a female donor with breast cancer.

The V call is TRBV15, the J call TRBJ2-7, with TRBD1 matching 7 bases. Germline values: CDR1 LNHNV, CDR2 YYDKDF (reference sequence). The junction had 3 bases not matched to a gene; V was cut back by 1 base and J by 0 bases. CDR3 size: 15 residues. The CDR3 coding sequence is TGTGCCACCAGCAGAGCTGGACAGGACTCCTACGAGCAGTACTTC. Encoded protein: CATSRAGQDSYEQYF. Combining the CDR3 with reference TRBV15 and TRBJ2-7 gives the whole variable domain DAMVIQNPRYQVTQFGKPVTLSCSQTLNHNVMYWYQQKSSQAPKLLFHYYDKDFNNEADTPDNFQSRRPNTSFCFLDIRSPGLGDTAMYLCATSRAGQDSYEQYFGPGTRLTVT.

Note on this clonotype: With a much larger clone just one base away, this may be a read error. V and J are TRBV5-1 and TRBJ1-6; no reliable D call. The germline V and J ends were trimmed by 0 bases and 10 bases, with 14 bases remaining between them. Germline assignment: CDR1 SGHRS and CDR2 YFSETQ. The CDR3 loop spans 15 amino acids. CDR3 sequence: CASSLAFQSGSPLHF. CDR3 coding DNA: TGCGCCAGCAGCTTGGCGTTCCAATCGGGATCACCCCTCCACTTT.

Here the CDR3 DNA reads TGCAGGGCCCACATCACTAGTAACTCCTACAATGAGCAGTTCTTC. Translation gives CRAHITSNSYNEQFF. The chain is built from TRBV20-1 and TRBJ2-1, with D perhaps matching TRBD2 (5 bases). Germline CDR1 DFQATT, CDR2 SNEGSKA (reference sequence). This CDR3 is built from 15 residues.

Only one count was recorded for this clonotype. The chain couples TRBV6-6 to TRBJ1-4, with no clear D. The CDR3 runs 16 residues. The V end lost 1 base, the J end lost 8 bases, and 17 bases lay between the germline ends. The germline gives CDR1 MNHNY, CDR2 SVGAGI (reference sequence). CDR3 sequence: CASSYYYDAMGEKLFF. DNA of the CDR3: TGTGCCAGCAGTTACTATTATGACGCAATGGGCGAAAAACTGTTTTTT.